This passage covers 9 T cell receptor beta chains from one sample sequenced in a study of cytomegalovirus exposure and HLA in healthy donors. Primers: 60 Vbeta forward and 13 Jbeta reverse. Assay: immunoSEQ multiplex PCR; the TCRdb copy retains only in-frame clones and omits some. The sample consists of some 190,000 clones, 85% of them appearing once. The specimen was PBMCs. The receptors originated from a boy younger than 10 in good health and CMV-seronegative.

The genes are TRBV6-6 and TRBJ2-2; TRBD1 agrees at 12 bases. Germline lookup yields CDR1 MNHNY and CDR2 SVGAGI (reference sequence). The CDR3 consists of 16 residues. J lost 6 bases, V lost 5 bases, and 7 bases had no gene match. The CDR3: CASSAPGQGAAGELFF. The CDR3 coding sequence is TGTGCCAGCAGTGCTCCGGGACAGGGGGCCGCCGGGGAGCTGTTTTTT.

V usage is TRBV27 and J usage is TRBJ2-5, with TRBD2 matching 7 bases. TRBJ2-7 matches the DNA end more closely, so the J call is doubtful. This CDR3 region has 13 residues. Germline CDR1 reads MNHEY; CDR2 reads SMNVEV (reference sequence). The CDR3 spells CASSPSGRGEQYF. CDR3 bases: TGTGCCAGCAGTCCCTCGGGGAGGGGCGAGCAGTACTTC.

This chain connects TRBV11-2 to TRBJ2-7, with a weak D call TRBD1 (5 bases). Trimming pared 5 bases from V and 2 bases from J, leaving 10 bases between. The CDR3 runs to 13 residues. Germline V gene lookup returns CDR1 SGHAT and CDR2 FQNNGV. CDR3 sequence reads: CASSTDTAYEQYV. CDR3 nucleotide sequence: TGTGCCAGCAGCACGGACACGGCCTACGAGCAGTACGTC.

The chain carries TRBV5-1 and TRBJ2-4, with unresolved D. Trimming left V 2 bases short and J 5 bases short, with 8 bases between. CDR1 is SGHRS and CDR2 is YFSETQ in the germline V gene. The CDR3 is made up of 13 amino acids. As DNA, the CDR3 is TGCGCCAGCAGCTTAGGAGCGCAAAACATTCAGTACTTC. Translating gives CASSLGAQNIQYF.

This clone was counted a single time. The chain combines TRBV5-1 with TRBJ2-7; 7 nucleotides align to TRBD1. Losses at the gene ends were 0 bases for V and 5 bases for J; bases not matched to a gene: 2. Germline CDR1 SGHRS, CDR2 YFSETQ. The CDR3 totals 13 residues. The CDR3 DNA reads as TGCGCCAGCAGCTTGGACAGGGGCCACGAGCAGTACGTC. Its translation: CASSLDRGHEQYV.

The J gene is TRBJ2-3, the V gene TRBV15, with D perhaps matching TRBD1 (6 bases). CDR1 and CDR2 (germline): LNHNV, YYDKDF (reference sequence). The CDR3 contains 15 residues. The V and J ends lost 3 bases and 0 bases respectively, with 10 bases between them. The CDR3 reads CATSSAQGSTDTQYF. The CDR3 DNA is TGTGCCACCAGCAGCGCACAGGGTAGCACAGATACGCAGTATTTT.

The chain uses TRBV6-1 and TRBJ1-6, with TRBD1 identical over 8 bases. CDR3 length: 14 residues. CDR1 and CDR2 from the germline V gene are MNHNS and SASEGT. J gave up 11 bases and V 3 bases, and 6 bases lay outside the gene matches. CDR3 sequence reads: CASSEIDRGPPLHF. The DNA for the CDR3 is TGTGCCAGCAGTGAGATAGACAGGGGCCCACCCCTCCACTTT.

The chain couples TRBV2 to TRBJ1-1, with D maybe TRBD1 (6 bases). The CDR3 is made up of 13 amino acids. Trimming took off 7 bases at V and 7 bases at J, with 16 bases between the two ends. The V gene's germline CDR1 is SNHLY and CDR2 FYNNEI. Here the CDR3 DNA reads TGTGCCAGCATTTCGGTACAGGGTAGTGAAGCTTTCTTT. Residues: CASISVQGSEAFF. The full variable domain, in which reference TRBV2 and TRBJ1-1 provide the parts outside the CDR3, is EPEVTQTPSHQVTQMGQEVILRCVPISNHLYFYWYRQILGQKVEFLVSFYNNEISEKSEIFDDQFSVERPDGSNFTLKIRSTKLEDSAMYFCASISVQGSEAFFGQGTRLTVV.

This chain connects TRBV6-4 to TRBJ2-5; 7 bases fit TRBD2. This CDR3 region has 13 residues. V lost 5 bases, J lost 5 bases, and 5 bases stayed unmatched. The germline V gene encodes CDR1 MRHNA and CDR2 SNTAGT. The CDR3 bases are TGTGCCAGCAGTTTGACCGGGGGGGAGACCCAGTACTTC. It specifies CASSLTGGETQYF.